This is a list of T cell receptor beta chains from one sample in a study of CD8+ T cells in alopecia areata. The repertoire was sequenced with immunoSEQ multiplex PCR; TCRdb's copy has only in-frame clones and lacks some. The table lists some 200,000 clones, roughly 50% of them singletons, with 4.5% to 6% in the top ten. Source material: CD8+ T cells sorted from blood. Source of these receptors: a human donor in good health. CDR3s include the opening cysteine and the closing phenylalanine or tryptophan. D genes are given only for firm matches. The size field is filled for only some rows; it gives once, few, many or a size class.

.	TRBV25-1	.	TRBJ2-3	CASSEWGGWQYF	TGTGCCAGCAGTGAATGGGGGGGCTGGCAGTATTTT
.	TRBV19	few	TRBJ2-1	CASIGVPGEQFF	TGTGCCAGTATTGGCGTCCCGGGTGAGCAGTTCTTC
TRBD2	TRBV5-4	.	TRBJ2-5	CASRGAAGGLETQYF	TGTGCCAGCAGGGGTGCAGCGGGGGGGCTAGAGACCCAGTACTTC
TRBD2	TRBV29-1	.	TRBJ2-1	CSVESPGLAGASEQFF	TGCAGCGTTGAATCCCCCGGACTAGCGGGGGCCTCAGAGCAGTTCTTC
.	TRBV29-1	few	TRBJ2-2	CSVPPQGNTGELFF	TGCAGCGTACCCCCCCAGGGCAACACCGGGGAGCTGTTTTTT
.	TRBV7-9	.	TRBJ2-5	CASTPSLQETQYF	TGTGCCAGCACCCCAAGCTTACAAGAGACCCAGTACTTC
TRBD1	TRBV19	many	TRBJ2-7	CATRVTGTGFHEQYF	TGTGCCACGCGGGTAACCGGGACAGGGTTCCACGAGCAGTACTTC
.	TRBV4-1	few	TRBJ2-3	CASSQAPGLITDTQYF	TGCGCCAGCAGCCAGGCCCCGGGACTCATCACAGATACGCAGTATTTT
.	TRBV7-9	.	TRBJ2-1	CASSLAGAGAYNEQFF	TGTGCCAGCAGCTTAGCGGGGGCAGGCGCCTACAATGAGCAGTTCTTC
TRBD1	TRBV30	.	TRBJ1-1	CACDPTGDPEAFF	TGTGCCTGTGACCCGACAGGGGACCCTGAAGCTTTCTTT
.	TRBV6-4	few	TRBJ1-2	CASSDGGNGYTF	TGTGCCAGCAGTGACGGCGGGAATGGCTACACCTTC
TRBD2	TRBV6-1	medium-sized	TRBJ2-7	CASSELAGGSYEQYF	TGTGCCAGCAGTGAACTAGCGGGGGGCTCCTACGAGCAGTACTTC
TRBD1	TRBV4-1	few	TRBJ2-7	CASSQVDRSSYEQYF	TGCGCCAGCAGCCAAGTGGACAGGTCCTCCTACGAGCAGTACTTC
.	TRBV10-3	once	TRBJ2-5	CAIRDAKSVLETQYF	TGTGCCATCAGGGATGCGAAATCGGTTTTGGAGACCCAGTACTTC
.	TRBV15	.	TRBJ1-1	CATSHQSYTEAFF	TGTGCCACCAGTCACCAGAGTTACACTGAAGCTTTCTTT
TRBD1	TRBV25-1	once	TRBJ1-4	CASSDWTGVNEKLFF	TGTGCCAGCAGTGACTGGACAGGGGTAAACGAAAAACTGTTTTTT
TRBD2	TRBV30	.	TRBJ2-5	CAWSVEASGETQYF	TGTGCCTGGAGTGTAGAGGCTAGCGGAGAGACCCAGTACTTC
.	TRBV5-6	many	TRBJ1-2	CASSLRAADYGYTF	TGTGCCAGCAGCTTAAGGGCAGCCGACTATGGCTACACCTTC
.	TRBV27	.	TRBJ1-6	CASSLGLNSPLHF	TGTGCCAGCAGTTTAGGACTGAATTCACCCCTCCACTTT
TRBD1	TRBV19	few	TRBJ2-2	CAGLDREGGELFF	TGTGCCGGCCTCGACAGGGAAGGCGGGGAGCTGTTTTTT
TRBD1	TRBV5-6	.	TRBJ2-4	CASSSGQEDIQYF	TGTGCCAGCAGCTCGGGACAGGAAGACATTCAGTACTTC
TRBD2	TRBV11-2	.	TRBJ2-1	CASSLGGGTVNNEQFF	TGTGCCAGCAGCTTAGGCGGGGGAACCGTCAACAATGAGCAGTTCTTC
.	TRBV25-1	.	TRBJ2-1	CASSDVGSTYNEQFF	TGTGCCAGCAGCGACGTGGGGAGCACCTACAATGAGCAGTTCTTC
.	TRBV29-1	once	TRBJ1-1	CSVYPFGGMNTEAFF	TGCAGCGTATACCCGTTTGGCGGCATGAACACTGAAGCTTTCTTT
.	TRBV27	.	TRBJ2-5	CASSSGAGLAKGAQYF	TGTGCCAGCAGTTCGGGGGCAGGGCTGGCGAAGGGGGCCCAGTACTTC
TRBD1	TRBV7-2	.	TRBJ1-5	CASTPGPGTPGGQPQHF	TGTGCCAGCACCCCCGGTCCCGGGACCCCAGGGGGTCAGCCCCAGCATTTT
.	TRBV27	.	TRBJ1-6	CASSWNGNSPLHF	TGTGCCAGCTCTTGGAACGGAAATTCACCCCTCCACTTT
.	TRBV25-1	.	TRBJ1-1	CASSADSRNTEAFF	TGTGCCAGCAGTGCGGACAGCCGGAACACTGAAGCTTTCTTT
.	TRBV11-2	.	TRBJ2-7	CASAQGTYEQYF	TGTGCCAGCGCCCAGGGGACCTACGAGCAGTACTTC
.	TRBV7-9	.	TRBJ1-4	CASSLINGPTNEKLFF	TGTGCCAGCAGCCTTATCAACGGGCCAACTAATGAAAAACTGTTTTTT
.	TRBV7-9	.	TRBJ1-2	CASPQDYTF	TGTGCCAGCCCCCAGGACTACACCTTC
.	TRBV29-1	.	TRBJ2-7	CSFKSSSSYEQYF	TGCAGCTTTAAATCAAGTAGCTCCTACGAGCAGTACTTC
.	TRBV13	.	TRBJ1-1	CASRPEGNTEAFF	TGTGCCAGCAGACCCGAAGGGAACACTGAAGCTTTCTTT
.	TRBV19	.	TRBJ1-1	CARYRQQGIMNTEAFF	TGTGCCAGATACCGACAACAGGGAATCATGAACACTGAAGCTTTCTTT
.	TRBV6-1	.	TRBJ2-7	CASSATNFLEYF	TGTGCCAGCAGTGCAACAAATTTTCTAGAGTACTTC
.	TRBV9	few	TRBJ2-3	CASSVGTDTQYF	TGTGCCAGCAGCGTAGGGACAGATACGCAGTATTTT
TRBD1	TRBV5-1	.	TRBJ2-7	CASSSTGGFYEQYF	TGCGCCAGCAGCTCGACAGGGGGATTTTACGAGCAGTACTTC
TRBD2	TRBV9	once	TRBJ2-1	CASSVSSGLAGTYNEQFF	TGTGCCAGCAGCGTATCCTCCGGACTAGCGGGGACCTACAATGAGCAGTTCTTC
TRBD1	TRBV29-1	.	TRBJ1-2	CSVDAGTGQYGYTF	TGCAGCGTTGACGCCGGGACAGGACAATACGGCTACACCTTC
.	TRBV11-2	.	TRBJ1-6	CASSLVWTENYNSPLHF	TGTGCCAGCAGCTTAGTCTGGACAGAGAACTATAATTCACCCCTCCACTTT
TRBD2	TRBV15	.	TRBJ2-1	CATSRGGASNEQFF	TGTGCCACCAGCCGGGGGGGGGCCAGCAATGAGCAGTTCTTC
.	TRBV2	.	TRBJ2-1	CASNPRGRKNEQFF	TGTGCCAGCAATCCGCGGGGGCGTAAAAATGAGCAGTTCTTC
TRBD2	TRBV29-1	.	TRBJ2-7	CSAAGRGALSSYEQYF	TGCAGCGCTGCCGGGAGGGGGGCTTTAAGTTCCTACGAGCAGTACTTC
.	TRBV5-6	.	TRBJ1-2	CASSLAGSAYGYTF	TGTGCCAGCAGCTTGGCCGGGTCCGCCTATGGCTACACCTTC
TRBD2	TRBV29-1	.	TRBJ2-7	CSVEDGGIYEQYF	TGCAGCGTGGAGGACGGGGGGATCTACGAGCAGTACTTC
.	TRBV28	few	TRBJ2-1	CASSPTGLRARNEQFF	TGTGCCAGCAGTCCAACAGGGCTCAGAGCCCGAAATGAGCAGTTCTTC
.	TRBV5-1	.	TRBJ1-1	CASSLVGSQNTEAFF	TGCGCCAGCAGCTTGGTGGGCAGCCAGAACACTGAAGCTTTCTTT
.	TRBV5-1	.	TRBJ1-6	CASSSDVGSPLHF	TGCGCCAGCAGCTCCGACGTGGGTTCACCCCTCCACTTT
TRBD1	TRBV7-9	.	TRBJ2-7	CASSVTGSEQYF	TGTGCCAGCAGCGTGACAGGGTCCGAGCAGTACTTC
.	TRBV30	few	TRBJ2-7	CAWSLQGGSSYEQYF	TGTGCCTGGAGCCTCCAGGGGGGGAGCTCCTACGAGCAGTACTTC
TRBD1	TRBV28	few	TRBJ2-1	CASSSGQGLYNEQFF	TGTGCCAGCAGTTCGGGACAGGGACTATACAATGAGCAGTTCTTC